This T cell receptor beta chain was found in a study of sequential checkpoint blockade in melanoma. Specified treatment: randomized to nivolumab then ipilimumab (arm A) or the reverse (arm B). Live CD3+CD8+ CD19− CD56− cells were sorted from PBMCs. The table came from immunoSEQ multiplex PCR; TCRdb's copy has only in-frame clones and leaves some out. The data hold about 14,000 clones, with 60% to 80% observed a single time. Germline assignment: CDR1 SQVTM and CDR2 ANQGSEA. The CDR3 sequence is 13 residues long. V shed 4 bases and J 6 bases; nucleotides not matched to a gene: 5. This rearrangement joins TRBV29-1 to TRBJ1-5; 8 nucleotides align to TRBD1. The clonotype originates from a human patient with melanoma. Some clones in this sample may be carry-over from other donors' samples. The sequencing here drew on CD8+ T cells sorted from blood (inferred from file names), taken from a patient given nivolumab and ipilimumab in sequence. CDR3 loop: CSVGTGFGQPQHF. The CDR3, as DNA: TGCAGCGTTGGGACAGGGTTTGGTCAGCCCCAGCATTTT.